This paragraph reports one TCR beta chain. Its target is not known. The sample originates from a study of cytomegalovirus exposure and HLA in healthy donors. Across the whole study: The approximately 120 validation repertoires, a later analysis reported, used the same platform as the approximately 670 first-cohort repertoires. General study findings and limits: In a later analysis, first-cohort TCR clusters were found to tend to co-occur in the approximately 110 validation repertoires.

Measured with immunoSEQ multiplex PCR; TCRdb has only the in-frame clones, and not every one. The table records 150,000 to 160,000 clones, roughly 86% of them present only once. Trimming took 2 bases from V and 1 from J, leaving 17 bases between them. The germline V gene encodes CDR1 MNHEY and CDR2 SMNVEV (reference sequence). CDR3 length: 17 residues. The V call is TRBV27, the J call TRBJ1-1, with D tentatively TRBD1 (6 bases). The specimen was PBMCs. The sequence derives from a human donor in good health. As DNA, the CDR3 is TGTGCCAGCAGTTTAAGAGGGGACACAATCACGAACACTGAAGCTTTCTTT. This translates into CASSLRGDTITNTEAFF.